The clone carrying this T cell receptor (beta chain) was seen once. Its antigen is as yet unknown. TCR beta cDNA libraries had unique molecular identifiers. The yield from roughly 1 to 10 million T cells was some 500,000 cDNA molecules in total. One entry per CDR3 protein, called by TCRdb with MiXCR from the PCR reads. Seen here are some 690,000 distinct CDR3 sequences, 59% observed once, and the top ten hold about 11%. This entry comes from a study of post-analysis software for immune sequencing data. At the level of the study: Multiple sclerosis in the patients followed relapsing-remitting, secondary progressive and progressive-relapsing courses. Study-wide results and caveats: Patients with multiple sclerosis recorded significantly lower normalized Chao1 diversity than controls, the study found. With F measure, samples from one preparation batch clustered together strongly.

The specimen sequenced was blood. This receptor was obtained from a girl between 2 and 10 years old with multiple sclerosis.

The CDR3 loop reads CSARGEYNEQFF. CDR3 sequence (DNA): TGCAGTGCTAGGGGGGAGTACAATGAGCAGTTCTTC. This chain links TRBV20-1 with TRBJ2-1, with D possibly called TRBD1 or TRBD2 (5 bases each). Trimming shortened V by 3 bases and J by 4 bases, and 7 bases separated the two germline ends. Germline CDR1 DFQATT, CDR2 SNEGSKA (reference sequence). The CDR3 loop spans 12 amino acids.